Described below is a single TCR beta chain sequence and its context. Its antigen is unidentified. This record belongs to a study of T cell responses to AZD1222 COVID-19 vaccine. Libraries were prepared by immunoSEQ multiplex PCR; TCRdb keeps only in-frame clonotypes and omits some of them. Among around 180,000 clones listed, 87% were seen once. General observations from the study: The study identified only a handful of AZD1222 recipients as seropositive at baseline. Following two doses of AZD1222, Spike-specific TCR breadth and depth rose.

The CDR3 covers 12 residues. V lost 8 bases to trimming and J lost 3 bases, with 8 bases between them. Germline V CDR1 and CDR2: SGHAT, FQDESV (reference sequence). The sequence was obtained from an adult in good health. J is TRBJ2-1 and V is TRBV11-1; D remains ambiguous. The sample was peripheral blood, taken on day 0 of MenACWY control vaccination. CDR3 region: CASGVSYNEQFF. In DNA, the CDR3 is TGTGCCAGCGGAGTAAGCTACAATGAGCAGTTCTTC.